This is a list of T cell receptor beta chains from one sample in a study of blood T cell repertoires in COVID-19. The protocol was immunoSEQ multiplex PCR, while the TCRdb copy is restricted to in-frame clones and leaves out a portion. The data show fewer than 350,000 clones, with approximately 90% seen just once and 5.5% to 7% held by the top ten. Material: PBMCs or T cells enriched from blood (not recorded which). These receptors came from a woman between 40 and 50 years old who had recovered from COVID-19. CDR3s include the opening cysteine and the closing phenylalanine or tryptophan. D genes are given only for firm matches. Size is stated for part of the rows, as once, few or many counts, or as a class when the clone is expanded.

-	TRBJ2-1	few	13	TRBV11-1	TGTGCCAGCAGCTTAAGGGGAAGCAATGAGCAGTTCTTC	CASSLRGSNEQFF
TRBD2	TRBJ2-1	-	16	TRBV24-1	TGTGCCACCAGTGATCCCCGACTAGCGGCGGCGAATGAGCAGTTCTTC	CATSDPRLAAANEQFF
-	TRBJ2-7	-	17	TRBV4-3	TGCGCCAGCAGCCAAGAAAGATTAGGAGCGAGTTCCTACGAGCAGTACTTC	CASSQERLGASSYEQYF
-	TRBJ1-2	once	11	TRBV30	TGTGCCTGGAGTGTCGGTTATGGCTACACCTTC	CAWSVGYGYTF
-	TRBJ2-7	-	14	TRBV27	TGTGCCAGCAACCCATCCTCAGTCCCCTACGAGCAGTACTTC	CASNPSSVPYEQYF
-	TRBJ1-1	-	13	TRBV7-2	TGTGCCAGCAGCCTTATGAGGGACACTGAAGCTTTCTTT	CASSLMRDTEAFF
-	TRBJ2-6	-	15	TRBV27	TGTGCCAGCGGCCTAGAGAGCTCTGGGGCCAACGTCCTGACTTTC	CASGLESSGANVLTF
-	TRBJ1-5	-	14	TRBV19	TGTGCCAGTAGGGACACGAGGTTCAATCAGCCCCAGCATTTT	CASRDTRFNQPQHF
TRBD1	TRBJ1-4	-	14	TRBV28	TGTGCCAGCAGCCAGGGGGGTTCTCATGAAAAACTGTTTTTT	CASSQGGSHEKLFF
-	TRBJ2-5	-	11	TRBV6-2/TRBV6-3	TGTGCCAGCAGCTCACAAGAGACCCAGTACTTC	CASSSQETQYF
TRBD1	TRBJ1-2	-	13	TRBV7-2	TGTGCCAGCAGCCGGGACAGAATGGAGGGCTACACCTTC	CASSRDRMEGYTF
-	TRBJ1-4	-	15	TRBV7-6	TGTGCCAGCAGCTTAGCCGGACAGTATAATGAAAAACTGTTTTTT	CASSLAGQYNEKLFF
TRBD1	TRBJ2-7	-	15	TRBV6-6	TGTGCCAGCAGTTACTCGATGGACAGGACCTACGAGCAGTACTTC	CASSYSMDRTYEQYF
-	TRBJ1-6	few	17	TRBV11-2	TGTGCCAGCAGCTTAGATACAGGGCCTCTATATAATTCACCCCTCCACTTT	CASSLDTGPLYNSPLHF
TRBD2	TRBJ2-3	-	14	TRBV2	TGTGCCAGCGGAGCGGGAGCCTTGACAGATACGCAGTATTTT	CASGAGALTDTQYF
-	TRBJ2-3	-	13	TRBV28	TGTGCCAGCAGTGGCCCCCCTGCAGATACGCAGTATTTT	CASSGPPADTQYF
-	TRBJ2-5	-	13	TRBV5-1	TGCGCCAGCAGCTTGGCCTTCGGGGAGACCCAGTACTTC	CASSLAFGETQYF
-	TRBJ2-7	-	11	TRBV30	TGTGCCTGGAGTTTCCCGGGCGAGCAGTACTTC	CAWSFPGEQYF
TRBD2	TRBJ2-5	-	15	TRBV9	TGTGCCAGCAGCACCCAGACTAGCGGGAGAGAGACCCAGTACTTC	CASSTQTSGRETQYF
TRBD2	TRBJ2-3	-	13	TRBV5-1	TGCGCCAGCCATAAAGCGGGAGCAGATACGCAGTATTTT	CASHKAGADTQYF
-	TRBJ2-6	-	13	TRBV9	TGTGCCAGCAGCGGTAGCTGGGCCAACGTCCTGACTTTC	CASSGSWANVLTF
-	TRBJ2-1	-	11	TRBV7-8	TGTGCCAGCAGCTTAGTAAATGAGCAGTTCTTC	CASSLVNEQFF
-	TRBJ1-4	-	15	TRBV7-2	TGTGCCAGCAGCTTAGGGAAGGGGACTAATGAAAAACTGTTTTTT	CASSLGKGTNEKLFF
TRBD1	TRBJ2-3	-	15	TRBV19	TGTGCCAGTAGTAGGGGGACAGGGGGAACGGATACGCAGTATTTT	CASSRGTGGTDTQYF
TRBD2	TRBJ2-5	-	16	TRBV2	TGTGCCAGCAGTGAAAGTCGTCTAGCGGGAGACGAGACCCAGTACTTC	CASSESRLAGDETQYF
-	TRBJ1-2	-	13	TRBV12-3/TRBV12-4	TGTGCCAGCAGACCGGACAGCAACTATGGCTACACCTTC	CASRPDSNYGYTF
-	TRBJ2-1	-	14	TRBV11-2	TGTGCCAGCAGCCCCGGGGAGACCGGCAATGAGCAGTTCTTC	CASSPGETGNEQFF
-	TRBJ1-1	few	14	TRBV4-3	TGCGCCAGCAGCCAAACGGACTTGAACACTGAAGCTTTCTTT	CASSQTDLNTEAFF
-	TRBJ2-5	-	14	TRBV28	TGTGCCAGCAGTTTATGGTCAGAACAAGAGACCCAGTACTTC	CASSLWSEQETQYF
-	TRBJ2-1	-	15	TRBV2	TGTGCCAGCGGGGGCCTAGCGGTCTCCTACAATGAGCAGTTCTTC	CASGGLAVSYNEQFF
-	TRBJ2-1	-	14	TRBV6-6	TGTGCCAGCAGTTATGAGCAGGGGTTGGCACATCGGTTCTTC	CASSYEQGLAHRFF
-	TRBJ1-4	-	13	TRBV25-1	TGTGCCAGCAGTGCCACAGGAAAAGAAAAACTGTTTTTT	CASSATGKEKLFF
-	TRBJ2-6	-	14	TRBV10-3	TGTGCCATCAGAACAGCTTCTGGGGCCAACGTCCTGACTTTC	CAIRTASGANVLTF
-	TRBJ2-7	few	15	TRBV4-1	TGCGCCAGCAGCCAAGATGGACACTTTAACTACGAGCAGTACTTC	CASSQDGHFNYEQYF
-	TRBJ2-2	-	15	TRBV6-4	TGTGCCAGTTCAGGGACAACCTCGAACACCGGGGAGCTGTTTTTT	CASSGTTSNTGELFF
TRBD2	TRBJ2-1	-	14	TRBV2	TGTGCCAGCAGTGTTAGCGGGAGTTTGGGTGAGCAGTTCTTC	CASSVSGSLGEQFF
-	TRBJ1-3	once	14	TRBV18	TGTGCCAGCTCACCTTCGGCCGAAGGGGACACCATATATTTT	CASSPSAEGDTIYF
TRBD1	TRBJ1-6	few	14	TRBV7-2	TGTGCCAGCAGCCCGGACAGGGGGACATCACCCCTCCACTTT	CASSPDRGTSPLHF
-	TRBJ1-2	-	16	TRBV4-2	TGTGCCAGCAGCCAATGGACAAACAGCGGGAGCTATGGCTACACCTTC	CASSQWTNSGSYGYTF
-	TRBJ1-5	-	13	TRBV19	TGTGCCAGTAGGGTGGGCAGAGATCAGCCCCAGCATTTT	CASRVGRDQPQHF
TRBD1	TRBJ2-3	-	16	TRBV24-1	TGTGCCACCAGTGATTTTACCGGGACAGGGGGGGATACGCAGTATTTT	CATSDFTGTGGDTQYF